A selection of T cell receptor beta chains follows, all from one sample in a study of regulatory T cells in long-lasting Graves disease. In TCRdb, the multiplex PCR reads were re-called with MiXCR into one record per CDR3 protein. This table holds 510,000 or so distinct CDR3 sequences, around 12% found once. This same sample was also part of a study on T cells in Graves' hyperthyroidism and ophthalmopathy.

The source material was peripheral blood mononuclear cells (PBMCs), sampled at new diagnosis, from a patient treated with antithyroid drugs. These receptors all come from a woman in her thirties with Graves disease. Each CDR3 is given with its conserved first and last residue. D genes are given only for firm matches. Clone sizes are given selectively: once, few, many, or a class where the clone is expanded.

J | D | V | size | length | DNA | CDR3
TRBJ2-2 | - | TRBV30 | many | 15 | TGTGCCTGCCTTGGGGGTTTAGGCGACACCGGGGAGCTGTTTTTT | CACLGGLGDTGELFF
TRBJ2-5 | - | TRBV9 | - | 16 | TGTGCCAGCAGCCGACGCGGAGGGAGGACGGGGGAGACCCAGTACTTC | CASSRRGGRTGETQYF
TRBJ1-1 | - | TRBV7-8 | - | 15 | TGTGCCAGCAGCCAAAGGATAGGATTGAACACTGAAGCTTTCTTT | CASSQRIGLNTEAFF
TRBJ2-1 | - | TRBV14 | many | 15 | TGTGCCAGCGATAAGGGGGATAGCTCCTACAATGAGCAGTTCTTC | CASDKGDSSYNEQFF
TRBJ2-3 | - | TRBV19 | - | 15 | TGTGCCAGTAGTATGGAGCGGACCCCAGGGAGTACGCAGTATTTT | CASSMERTPGSTQYF
TRBJ1-2 | - | TRBV2 | - | 13 | TGTGCCAGCAGGGCCCCTCAGAACTATGGCTACACCTTC | CASRAPQNYGYTF
TRBJ1-1 | TRBD1 | TRBV27 | many | 15 | TGTGCCAGCAGTTTGGACAGGGCCTCCTACACTGAAGCTTTCTTT | CASSLDRASYTEAFF
TRBJ1-4 | - | TRBV7-6 | - | 16 | TGTGCCAGCAGTCCTGAACAGGACAGCCTTAATGAAAAACTGTTTTTT | CASSPEQDSLNEKLFF
TRBJ1-1 | - | TRBV11-2 | many | 12 | TGTGCCAGCAGCTTAGCACGCGTCCCAGCTTTCTTT | CASSLARVPAFF
TRBJ2-3 | TRBD2 | TRBV6-2/TRBV6-3 | many | 16 | TGTGCCAGCAGTTACCCCCTTGCGGGAGGCTCAGATACGCAGTATTTT | CASSYPLAGGSDTQYF
TRBJ1-2 | - | TRBV20-1 | few | 15 | TGCAGTGCTAGAGATCTCTCCCCGGGGGAAGGAGGCTACACCTTC | CSARDLSPGEGGYTF
TRBJ1-1 | - | TRBV4-3 | - | 13 | TGCGCCAGCAGCCAACTTGTGGGACCCGGAGCTTTCTTT | CASSQLVGPGAFF
TRBJ1-3 | - | TRBV20-1 | many | 16 | TGCAGTGCTAGAACACTACAGGTCGTTCCTGGAAACACCATATATTTT | CSARTLQVVPGNTIYF
TRBJ2-7 | TRBD2 | TRBV20-1 | - | 19 | TGCAGTGCTAGATTACTTCCCGCTACTAGCGGGAGAACCGGGGACGAGCAGTACTTC | CSARLLPATSGRTGDEQYF
TRBJ2-2 | - | TRBV7-7 | - | 13 | TGTGCCAGCAGCCCTCAATTTACCGGGGAGCTGTTTTTT | CASSPQFTGELFF
TRBJ1-1 | - | TRBV25-1 | few | 13 | TGTGCCAGCAGGGCCAGGCTGAACACTGAAGCTTTCTTT | CASRARLNTEAFF
TRBJ2-5 | - | TRBV6-5 | many | 16 | TGTGCCAGCAGTTACCCGGACAGGGAGGGTGAAGAGACCCAGTACTTC | CASSYPDREGEETQYF
TRBJ2-3 | TRBD2 | TRBV12-3/TRBV12-4 | many | 16 | TGTGCCAGCAGTTCGCAAGGGGGACTAGCGGGAGATACGCAGTATTTT | CASSSQGGLAGDTQYF
TRBJ1-5 | TRBD1 | TRBV20-1 | few | 16 | TGCAGTGCTAGAGATCGGACAGGGGGAAGCAATCAGCCCCAGCATTTT | CSARDRTGGSNQPQHF
TRBJ2-1 | TRBD2 | TRBV7-9 | many | 15 | TGTGCCAGCAGCGGGGGTAGCGGGAGGGCCCGGGAGCAGTTCTTC | CASSGGSGRAREQFF
TRBJ1-4 | - | TRBV2 | many | 16 | TGTGCCAGCGAGCGACGCACCCGACGGCCTAATGAAAAACTGTTTTTT | CASERRTRRPNEKLFF
TRBJ2-7 | - | TRBV11-2 | many | 14 | TGTGCCAGCACCCCGGGCGGGATCCCCTACGAGCAGTACTTC | CASTPGGIPYEQYF
TRBJ1-1 | - | TRBV7-3 | many | 14 | TGTGCCAGCAGCTATGGCCCCTGGGGGACTGAAGCTTTCTTT | CASSYGPWGTEAFF
TRBJ1-4 | - | TRBV27 | - | 16 | TGTGCCAGCAGTTTGACCGCGGTCGACACCCCTGAAAAACTGTTTTTT | CASSLTAVDTPEKLFF